This T cell receptor beta chain originates from a study of CD8 T cells in Susac syndrome. Germline V gene data show CDR1 as SGHRS and CDR2 as YFSETQ. V was cut by 0 bases and J by 5 bases, with 8 bases left in between. The CDR3 sequence is 13 residues long. cDNA came from about 0.46 to 1 ug RNA primed by random hexamers. Amplification of the TCR beta CDR3 was carried out by immunoSEQ multiplex PCR, which spanned a total of 54 Vbeta and 13 Jbeta segments. TCRdb called the immunoSEQ multiplex PCR reads again in MiXCR, with one record for every CDR3 protein. The table lists some 110,000 distinct CDR3 sequences, around 95% of them singletons.

V gene TRBV5-1 combines with J gene TRBJ2-5, with D unclear. Sequencing was done on a sample of CD4+ T cells from PBMCs. The source of this sequence is a human donor in good health. The CDR3 spells CASSLASWETQYF. DNA for the CDR3: TGCGCCAGCAGCTTGGCATCCTGGGAGACCCAGTACTTC. Combining the CDR3 with reference TRBV5-1 and TRBJ2-5 gives the whole variable domain KAGVTQTPRYLIKTRGQQVTLSCSPISGHRSVSWYQQTPGQGLQFLFEYFSETQRNKGNFPGRFSGRQFSNSRSEMNVSTLELGDSALYLCASSLASWETQYFGPGTRLLVL.